Presented here are 7 T cell receptor beta chains from one specimen sequenced in a study of spatial heterogeneity in lung cancer. TCRdb reanalysed the 5' RACE reads using MiXCR and keeps one entry per CDR3 protein. This table has around 30,000 distinct CDR3 sequences, 5% to 6.5% appearing once. Time point meaning: blood at routine non-recurrence follow-up after resection. Unsorted whole RNA from tumor, nontumor lung or frozen PBMC underwent sequencing. Source: PBMCs, taken at follow-up. Source of these receptors: a male donor with early-stage non-small cell lung cancer.

This clonotype appeared many times. CDR3 protein: CASSLGTSGDTDTQYF. In DNA, the CDR3 is TGTGCCAGCAGCTTAGGGACTAGCGGGGACACAGATACGCAGTATTTT. This chain links TRBV11-3 with TRBJ2-3; 12 nucleotides agree with TRBD2. The V segment lost 1 base and the J segment 2 bases; nucleotides outside the gene matches: 1. The CDR3 is 16 amino acids. CDR1 SGHNT and CDR2 YENEEA come from the germline V gene.

This clonotype was seen repeatedly, ten times or more. V usage is TRBV28 and J usage is TRBJ1-1, with TRBD1 matching over 10 bases. V gave up 4 bases and J gave up 5 bases; unmatched junction bases: 4. Germline CDR1 MDHEN, CDR2 SYDVKM. The CDR3 covers 14 residues. This chain's CDR3 is CASSSGQGTTEAFF. In nucleotides, the CDR3 is TGTGCCAGCAGTTCGGGACAGGGGACTACTGAAGCTTTCTTT.

This clonotype was observed many times. The rearrangement joins TRBV10-3 to TRBJ2-7, with 9 bases that match TRBD2. Germline loops: CDR1 ENHRY, CDR2 SYGVKD. The CDR3 runs 17 residues. V dropped 2 bases and J dropped 6; count of bases not matched to a gene: 14. This CDR3 is CAISEPSGAGGSLEQYV. The CDR3 nucleotides read TGTGCCATCAGTGAGCCCTCTGGTGCGGGAGGGAGCCTCGAGCAGTACGTC.

This clonotype has at least ten counts. DNA for the CDR3: TGCAGCGCCACAGGACAGGCACCCTACGAGCAGTACGTC. Translation gives CSATGQAPYEQYV. The V gene is TRBV29-1, the J gene TRBJ2-7; 7 bases align to TRBD1. The J segment lost 2 bases and the V segment lost 7 bases, leaving 8 bases of the junction unmatched. The CDR3 extends over 13 amino acids. CDR1 is SQVTM and CDR2 is ANQGSEA in the germline V gene.

The V call is TRBV24-1, the J call TRBJ2-1; 8 bases are shared with TRBD2. J lost 9 bases, V lost 1 base, and 10 bases had no gene match. The CDR3 is 16 amino acids. Germline V gives CDR1 KGHDR, CDR2 SFDVKD. In DNA form, the CDR3 reads TGTGCCACCAGTGATTTAAAAGCGGGAGAGTACGGTGAGCAGTTCTTC. Protein product: CATSDLKAGEYGEQFF.

Many counts were recorded for this clonotype. This chain connects TRBV9 to TRBJ1-5, with TRBD1 matching over 9 bases. The junction had 4 bases not matched to a gene; V was cut back by 3 bases and J by 6 bases. In germline, CDR1 is SGDLS, CDR2 YYNGEE. This CDR3 has 14 amino acids. DNA of the CDR3: TGTGCCAGCAGCGGCGGGACAGGGAGTCAGCCCCAGCATTTT. Its translation: CASSGGTGSQPQHF.

In its sample, this clonotype was seen many times. The gene calls are TRBV11-1 and TRBJ2-1, with a weak D call TRBD2 (6 bases). V shed 2 bases and J shed 4 bases, with 12 bases lying between them. The CDR3 length is 15 residues. Germline CDR1 and CDR2: SGHAT and FQDESV (reference sequence). Here the CDR3 reads CASSLQRLAYNEQFF. The CDR3 region has the DNA TGTGCCAGCAGCTTACAGAGGCTAGCGTACAATGAGCAGTTCTTC.